Listed below are T cell receptor beta chains from one sample, sequenced in a study of T-cell reconstitution after alpha-beta-depleted transplantation in children. Each CDR3 protein is one row after TCRdb ran MiXCR on the PCR reads. The data show hundreds of thousands of distinct CDR3 sequences, 10% to 15% seen once. This material consisted of PBMCs, mostly from graft donor cells, taken 360 days after TCRalphabeta/CD19-depleted stem cell transplant. Source of these receptors: a male patient younger than 18 who had a stem cell transplant for acute myeloid leukemia, so the T cells may come from the graft donor. CDR3s include the opening cysteine and the closing phenylalanine or tryptophan. Each record gives: J gene, V gene, clone size, D gene, CDR3 DNA, CDR3 protein. The D gene is left open where the match is weak. Expanded clones get a size class; other rows say once, few or many, or leave the size out.

J gene: TRBJ1-6; V gene: TRBV20-1; clone size: .; D gene: .; CDR3 DNA: TGCAGTGCAAGAAGGGACCCCTTTTGGGATTCACCCCTCCACTTT; CDR3 protein: CSARRDPFWDSPLHF
J gene: TRBJ2-4; V gene: TRBV27; clone size: .; D gene: .; CDR3 DNA: TGTGCCAGCAGGGAGCTAGCCAAAAACATTCAGTACTTC; CDR3 protein: CASRELAKNIQYF
J gene: TRBJ2-3; V gene: TRBV20-1; clone size: few; D gene: .; CDR3 DNA: TGCAGTGCTCCTCCTAGCGAAACTAGCACAGATACGCAGTATTTT; CDR3 protein: CSAPPSETSTDTQYF
J gene: TRBJ1-5; V gene: TRBV6-5; clone size: many; D gene: .; CDR3 DNA: TGTGCCAGCAGACGGGATAGCAATCAGCCCCAGCATTTT; CDR3 protein: CASRRDSNQPQHF
J gene: TRBJ2-7; V gene: TRBV9; clone size: few; D gene: TRBD2; CDR3 DNA: TGTGCCAGCAGCCCAAGGACTAGCGGGAACTACGAGCAGTACTTC; CDR3 protein: CASSPRTSGNYEQYF
J gene: TRBJ2-5; V gene: TRBV5-6; clone size: .; D gene: TRBD2; CDR3 DNA: TGTGCCAGCAGCGCGGGACTAGGAGAGACCCAGTACTTC; CDR3 protein: CASSAGLGETQYF
J gene: TRBJ2-1; V gene: TRBV18; clone size: .; D gene: TRBD2; CDR3 DNA: TGTGCCAGCTCACCACCCCTGGGACTAGCAGCTTACAATGAGCAGTTCTTC; CDR3 protein: CASSPPLGLAAYNEQFF
J gene: TRBJ2-1; V gene: TRBV28; clone size: .; D gene: TRBD2; CDR3 DNA: TGTGCCAGCAGTTTATCCGGGCGGGAGGTCTACAATGAGCGGTTCTTC; CDR3 protein: CASSLSGREVYNERFF
J gene: TRBJ2-2; V gene: TRBV5-1; clone size: many; D gene: TRBD1; CDR3 DNA: TGCGCCAGCAGAGTGACAGGGGCGAACACCGGGGAGCTGTTTTTT; CDR3 protein: CASRVTGANTGELFF
J gene: TRBJ1-1; V gene: TRBV7-2; clone size: .; D gene: .; CDR3 DNA: TGTGCCAGCAGCTTGCGGCGGCTATCTGAAGCTTTCTTT; CDR3 protein: CASSLRRLSEAFF
J gene: TRBJ1-2; V gene: TRBV5-1; clone size: .; D gene: TRBD1; CDR3 DNA: TGCGCCAGCAGCTTGTCAGGGGGCGACTTCTATGGCTACACCTTC; CDR3 protein: CASSLSGGDFYGYTF
J gene: TRBJ2-5; V gene: TRBV28; clone size: few; D gene: .; CDR3 DNA: TGTGCCAGCAGTTTATCGGGGTTCATTCGCGAGACCCAGTACTTC; CDR3 protein: CASSLSGFIRETQYF
J gene: TRBJ2-1; V gene: TRBV6-2/TRBV6-3; clone size: .; D gene: .; CDR3 DNA: TGTGCCAGCAGTTACTTCCAGGGCTGGGAGCAGTTCTTC; CDR3 protein: CASSYFQGWEQFF
J gene: TRBJ2-1; V gene: TRBV5-6; clone size: .; D gene: TRBD1; CDR3 DNA: TGTGCCAGCAGCCGGGACAGGGAGTCCTACAATGAGCAGTTCTTC; CDR3 protein: CASSRDRESYNEQFF
J gene: TRBJ2-6; V gene: TRBV5-1; clone size: many; D gene: .; CDR3 DNA: TGCGCCAGCAGTCCTCAGGGCTCTGGGGCCAACGTCCTGACTTTC; CDR3 protein: CASSPQGSGANVLTF
J gene: TRBJ2-5; V gene: TRBV5-1; clone size: .; D gene: TRBD2; CDR3 DNA: TGCGCCAGCAGCTTGGACCTAGCGGGAGGGCCGGGGGAGACCCAGTACTTC; CDR3 protein: CASSLDLAGGPGETQYF
J gene: TRBJ2-5; V gene: TRBV29-1; clone size: .; D gene: .; CDR3 DNA: TGCAGCGTCGAAGACGACACCCAGTACTTC; CDR3 protein: CSVEDDTQYF
J gene: TRBJ2-2; V gene: TRBV11-2; clone size: many; D gene: .; CDR3 DNA: TGTGCCAGCAGCTTAGATCCGAGTAGCGGGGAGCTGTTTTTT; CDR3 protein: CASSLDPSSGELFF
J gene: TRBJ2-7; V gene: TRBV15; clone size: .; D gene: TRBD1; CDR3 DNA: TGTGCCACCCGTGAACAGGGGCTAGAGCAGTACTTC; CDR3 protein: CATREQGLEQYF
J gene: TRBJ2-7; V gene: TRBV7-9; clone size: .; D gene: TRBD1; CDR3 DNA: TGTGCCAGCAGCTTAGTGAGGCAGGGGGCCTACGAGCAGTACTTC; CDR3 protein: CASSLVRQGAYEQYF
J gene: TRBJ2-1; V gene: TRBV15; clone size: many; D gene: .; CDR3 DNA: TGTGCCACCAGCACTGACCAAAGAGAGCAGTTCTTC; CDR3 protein: CATSTDQREQFF
J gene: TRBJ2-7; V gene: TRBV21-1; clone size: .; D gene: .; CDR3 DNA: TGTGCCAGCAGCACCCCAGGTCGGGGTTGCGAGCAGTACTTC; CDR3 protein: CASSTPGRGCEQYF
J gene: TRBJ2-7; V gene: TRBV27; clone size: many; D gene: .; CDR3 DNA: TGTGCCAGCAGTTCCGCAGGGAACTACCACGAGCAGTACTTC; CDR3 protein: CASSSAGNYHEQYF
J gene: TRBJ2-2; V gene: TRBV20-1; clone size: few; D gene: TRBD2; CDR3 DNA: TGCAGTGCTGGTAGCGGGAGGGCCTCCGGGGAGCTGTTTTTT; CDR3 protein: CSAGSGRASGELFF
J gene: TRBJ2-2; V gene: TRBV28; clone size: few; D gene: .; CDR3 DNA: TGTGCCAGTATAAATAGGGCAAACACCGGGGAGCTGTTTTTT; CDR3 protein: CASINRANTGELFF
J gene: TRBJ1-2; V gene: TRBV4-3; clone size: few; D gene: .; CDR3 DNA: TGCGCCAGCAGCCAAGGCAGAATTTCGGACTATGGCTACACCTTC; CDR3 protein: CASSQGRISDYGYTF
J gene: TRBJ2-7; V gene: TRBV7-9; clone size: many; D gene: .; CDR3 DNA: TGTGCCAGCAGCCTCAACCACCACGAGCAGTACTTC; CDR3 protein: CASSLNHHEQYF
J gene: TRBJ2-5; V gene: TRBV5-5; clone size: many; D gene: .; CDR3 DNA: TGTGCCAGCAGCTTGTCATCTTTGCGATACAAAGAGACCCAGTACTTC; CDR3 protein: CASSLSSLRYKETQYF
J gene: TRBJ2-7; V gene: TRBV10-3; clone size: many; D gene: TRBD2; CDR3 DNA: TGTGCCATCAGTGAGACCAGCTTGGGGACTAGCTACGAGCAGTACTTC; CDR3 protein: CAISETSLGTSYEQYF
J gene: TRBJ2-7; V gene: TRBV7-2; clone size: few; D gene: .; CDR3 DNA: TGTGCCAGCAGCTTTGAGCAGGGATACTACGAGCAGTACTTC; CDR3 protein: CASSFEQGYYEQYF
J gene: TRBJ2-7; V gene: TRBV6-2/TRBV6-3; clone size: .; D gene: TRBD2; CDR3 DNA: TGTGCCAGCAGTCAGTTAGGGGCCGGGACTAGCGGGACCTACGAGCAGTACTTC; CDR3 protein: CASSQLGAGTSGTYEQYF
J gene: TRBJ1-5; V gene: TRBV29-1; clone size: many; D gene: .; CDR3 DNA: TGCAGCGTCCTACACGGTAGCAATCAGCCCCAGCATTTT; CDR3 protein: CSVLHGSNQPQHF
J gene: TRBJ2-5; V gene: TRBV9; clone size: few; D gene: TRBD2; CDR3 DNA: TGTGCCAGCAGCGACCCTCTAGCGGGAGTCCAAGAGACCCAGTACTTC; CDR3 protein: CASSDPLAGVQETQYF
J gene: TRBJ1-2; V gene: TRBV20-1; clone size: few; D gene: TRBD1; CDR3 DNA: TGCAGTGCAGAGACAGGGCCTGGCTACACCTTC; CDR3 protein: CSAETGPGYTF
J gene: TRBJ2-1; V gene: TRBV12-3/TRBV12-4; clone size: many; D gene: TRBD2; CDR3 DNA: TGTGCCAGCACTAAAATCTTCGCGGGAGATAATGAGCAGTTCTTC; CDR3 protein: CASTKIFAGDNEQFF
J gene: TRBJ2-2; V gene: TRBV14; clone size: few; D gene: TRBD2; CDR3 DNA: TGTGCCAGCAGGCGGACTAGCGGGAGGGCCACCGGGGAGCTGTTTTTT; CDR3 protein: CASRRTSGRATGELFF
J gene: TRBJ2-2; V gene: TRBV19; clone size: many; D gene: .; CDR3 DNA: TGTGCCAGTAGATTACTGGGGCTAGCCGCCACCGGGGAGCTGTTTTTT; CDR3 protein: CASRLLGLAATGELFF
J gene: TRBJ2-7; V gene: TRBV28; clone size: .; D gene: TRBD1; CDR3 DNA: TGTGCCAGCAGTTCCCCTGACAGGGGAAGGAGTCTCCTGGACGAGCAGTACTTC; CDR3 protein: CASSSPDRGRSLLDEQYF
J gene: TRBJ2-5; V gene: TRBV27; clone size: .; D gene: TRBD1; CDR3 DNA: TGTGCCAGCAGTTTCCTCGGGACAGGGGGCGGAGAGACCCAGTACTTC; CDR3 protein: CASSFLGTGGGETQYF
J gene: TRBJ2-1; V gene: TRBV9; clone size: many; D gene: TRBD2; CDR3 DNA: TGTGCCAGCAGCACCTTAGCGGGATTGTCCTACAATGAGCAGTTCTTC; CDR3 protein: CASSTLAGLSYNEQFF
J gene: TRBJ2-2; V gene: TRBV12-3/TRBV12-4; clone size: .; D gene: .; CDR3 DNA: TGTGCCAGCAGTTTATTGGGCGCGAACACCGGGGAGCTGTTTTTT; CDR3 protein: CASSLLGANTGELFF
J gene: TRBJ2-7; V gene: TRBV6-2/TRBV6-3; clone size: .; D gene: TRBD2; CDR3 DNA: TGTGCCAGCAGTAACTACGAGACTAGCGGGAAGACAACGTACTTC; CDR3 protein: CASSNYETSGKTTYF
J gene: TRBJ2-1; V gene: TRBV6-2/TRBV6-3; clone size: many; D gene: TRBD2; CDR3 DNA: TGTGCCAGCAGAGAGACTAGCGGAGGCAATGAGCAGTTCTTC; CDR3 protein: CASRETSGGNEQFF
J gene: TRBJ2-3; V gene: TRBV7-3; clone size: few; D gene: .; CDR3 DNA: TGTGCCAGCAGCTTAATCGGAGGTGGGAGGACAGATACGCAGTATTTT; CDR3 protein: CASSLIGGGRTDTQYF
J gene: TRBJ2-1; V gene: TRBV3-1; clone size: few; D gene: TRBD2; CDR3 DNA: TGTGCCAGCAGCCAAGATTGGCTAGCGGGAGGGCCCAATGAGCAGTTCTTC; CDR3 protein: CASSQDWLAGGPNEQFF
J gene: TRBJ2-7; V gene: TRBV28; clone size: .; D gene: .; CDR3 DNA: TGTGCCAGCACGGTCCGACCGGTCTCCTACGAGCAGTACTTC; CDR3 protein: CASTVRPVSYEQYF
J gene: TRBJ2-7; V gene: TRBV20-1; clone size: .; D gene: TRBD2; CDR3 DNA: TGCAGTGTCCCGAGCGGGAGAGGGCACGAGCAGTACTTC; CDR3 protein: CSVPSGRGHEQYF
J gene: TRBJ2-1; V gene: TRBV5-1; clone size: .; D gene: .; CDR3 DNA: TGCGCCAGCAGCTTGCCGGGAGTAAGCCATGAGCAGTTCTTC; CDR3 protein: CASSLPGVSHEQFF
J gene: TRBJ2-3; V gene: TRBV7-2; clone size: few; D gene: TRBD2; CDR3 DNA: TGTGCCAGCAGCCCCCGGCTAGCGGTATCCCCAGATACGCAGTATTTT; CDR3 protein: CASSPRLAVSPDTQYF
J gene: TRBJ2-7; V gene: TRBV28; clone size: few; D gene: .; CDR3 DNA: TGTGCCAGCAGTATCAGTGCCTACGAGCAGTACTTC; CDR3 protein: CASSISAYEQYF
J gene: TRBJ2-7; V gene: TRBV12-3/TRBV12-4; clone size: many; D gene: TRBD2; CDR3 DNA: TGTGCCAGCAGTTGGAGAGCTAGCGGGAGGGCCCCGGAGAACGAGCAGTACTTC; CDR3 protein: CASSWRASGRAPENEQYF
J gene: TRBJ1-5; V gene: TRBV3-1; clone size: few; D gene: .; CDR3 DNA: TGTGCCAGCAGCCCCGGGTTCTTGGGCAATCAGCCCCAGCATTTT; CDR3 protein: CASSPGFLGNQPQHF
J gene: TRBJ2-3; V gene: TRBV4-2; clone size: few; D gene: TRBD1; CDR3 DNA: TGTGCCAGCAGCCAAGAGGTCCGAGACAGGGGTATTAGAGGTACGCAGTATTTT; CDR3 protein: CASSQEVRDRGIRGTQYF
J gene: TRBJ1-2; V gene: TRBV27; clone size: .; D gene: TRBD1; CDR3 DNA: TGTGCCAGCAGTTACGACAGGGGGACTAGATATGGCTACACCTTC; CDR3 protein: CASSYDRGTRYGYTF
J gene: TRBJ2-4; V gene: TRBV2; clone size: .; D gene: .; CDR3 DNA: TGTGCCAGCAGTGACTCGGCTAGCTCCCTTTCGGACATTCAGTACTTC; CDR3 protein: CASSDSASSLSDIQYF